This TCR beta chain was captured in a study of cytomegalovirus exposure and HLA in healthy donors. About the study: Of all 400 or so donors who were genotyped, roughly 81% belonged to the Caucasian-associated ancestry cluster.

Concerning this clone: The antigen is undetermined.

Regarding the study as a whole: DRB1 had the most TCR associations and HLA-C the fewest, a later analysis found, with rates varying by HLA locus. The study listed under 200 cytomegalovirus-associated TCR beta chains.

The PCR used 60 Vbeta and 13 Jbeta primers. Using immunoSEQ multiplex PCR, the repertoire was profiled, and TCRdb retains in-frame clones only, with some absent. The table shows roughly 120,000 clones, with about 73% occurring only once. This CDR3 has 10 amino acids. V was clipped by 6 bases and J by 7 bases, with 6 bases between them. Germline CDR1 MDHEN, CDR2 SYDVKM. This chain joins TRBV28 and TRBJ1-2; D is undetermined. Sequenced material: PBMCs. The clonotype was recovered from a woman in her 30s in good health and CMV-seronegative. DNA for the CDR3: TGTGCCAGCAGCCTATCTGGCTACACCTTC. This encodes CASSLSGYTF.